The clone carrying this T cell receptor (beta chain) was counted only a few times. Data came from immunoSEQ multiplex PCR; TCRdb stores just in-frame clones and leaves some out. The sample lists 250,000 to 300,000 clones; around nine tenths were seen once. The sample belongs to a study of blood T cell repertoires in COVID-19. The sequenced sample was peripheral blood. The TCR comes from a woman aged 25 to 45 with COVID-19, enrolled during active disease.

The CDR3: CASSPRTGENQPQHF. CDR3 bases: TGCGCCAGCAGCCCACGGACAGGTGAGAATCAGCCCCAGCATTTT. The genes are TRBV4-1 and TRBJ1-5; 7 nucleotides line up with TRBD1. Trimming at V came to 4 bases and at J to 4 bases, leaving 7 bases not matched to a gene. The CDR3 covers 15 residues. Per germline, CDR1 MGHRA and CDR2 YSYEKL.